Shown below are 24 T cell receptor beta chains from a single sample sequenced in a study of blood T cell repertoires in COVID-19. Produced via immunoSEQ multiplex PCR; TCRdb's table is partial and in-frame only. The table lists fewer than 250,000 clones, about 88% of them singletons. The sequenced material came from peripheral blood. These receptors were obtained from a man in his forties or fifties with acute or convalescent COVID-19.

The J gene is TRBJ2-2, the V gene TRBV5-1; a weak D match, TRBD1 (5 bases). The CDR3 extends over 15 amino acids. Trimming stripped 2 bases from V and 2 bases from J, with 10 bases between. Germline V CDR1 and CDR2: SGHRS, YFSETQ. As DNA, the CDR3 is TGCGCCAGCAGCTTTCCCGACAGAAACACCGGGGAGCTGTTTTTT. Translated: CASSFPDRNTGELFF.

CDR3 loop: CASSLGDRGSAGELFF. In DNA form, the CDR3 reads TGTGCCAGCAGCCTGGGGGACAGGGGGAGCGCCGGGGAGCTGTTTTTT. This rearrangement joins TRBV5-6 to TRBJ2-2; 11 positions agree with TRBD1. The CDR3 spans 16 residues. Germline assignment: CDR1 SGHDT and CDR2 YYEEEE. V gave up 4 bases and J gave up 6 bases; unmatched junction bases: 8.

The rearrangement joins TRBV5-1 to TRBJ2-2, with D possibly being TRBD1 (5 bases). V was clipped by 2 bases and J by 4 bases, with 6 bases between them. The CDR3 sequence is 13 residues long. Germline CDR1 and CDR2: SGHRS and YFSETQ. CDR3: CASSLTGTGELFF. In nucleotides, the CDR3 is TGCGCCAGCAGCTTAACAGGCACCGGGGAGCTGTTTTTT.

The chain carries TRBV3-1 (or the pseudogene TRBV3-2) and TRBJ2-1, with TRBD1 identical over 8 bases. The length of the CDR3 is 13 residues. The V gene's germline CDR1 is LGHDT and CDR2 YNNKEL (reference sequence). After removal of 2 bases from V and 8 bases from J, the junction contained 2 bases not matched to a gene. As DNA, the CDR3 is TGTGCCAGCAGCCAATCCAGGGGGCATGAGCAGTTCTTC. It codes for CASSQSRGHEQFF.

The genes are TRBV25-1 and TRBJ1-4; D possibly corresponds to TRBD1 (6 bases). The CDR3 is made up of 16 amino acids. From germline, CDR1 is MGHDK and CDR2 SYGVNS. V was pared by 3 bases and J by 8 bases, with 19 bases between. The DNA for the CDR3 is TGTGCCAGCAGTGATATACGGACAGAGGGTTTCGAAAAACTGTTTTTT. It translates to CASSDIRTEGFEKLFF.

The genes are TRBV10-3 and TRBJ2-5; TRBD2 matches at 12 bases. Trimming cost V 4 bases and J 4 bases; bases outside gene matches: 4. Germline CDR1 reads ENHRY; CDR2 reads SYGVKD. This CDR3 spans 15 amino acids. The CDR3 sequence is CAISVTSGGPETQYF. CDR3 in DNA: TGTGCCATCAGTGTCACTAGCGGGGGGCCAGAGACCCAGTACTTC.

The rearrangement joins TRBV7-9 to TRBJ1-2, with 10 bases identical to TRBD1. Germline trimming cut 11 bases from V and 5 bases from J; bases unmatched to any gene: 8. The CDR3 loop spans 13 amino acids. CDR1 and CDR2 from the germline V gene are SEHNR and FQNEAQ (reference sequence). The CDR3 DNA sequence: TGTGCCGGCAATCCGGGACAGGGGTATGGCTACACCTTC. This encodes CAGNPGQGYGYTF.

The V gene is TRBV5-1, the J gene TRBJ2-1; possible D gene TRBD1, 6 bases. CDR1 and CDR2 from the germline V gene are SGHRS and YFSETQ. Between the trimmed V and J ends, which lost 2 bases and 5 bases, there was a span of 11 bases. CDR3 length equals 14 residues. CDR3 nucleotides: TGCGCCAGCAGCTTCGGGGACACCAACAATGAGCAGTTCTTC. Translating gives CASSFGDTNNEQFF. The full variable domain, rest sourced from reference TRBV5-1 and TRBJ2-1, is KAGVTQTPRYLIKTRGQQVTLSCSPISGHRSVSWYQQTPGQGLQFLFEYFSETQRNKGNFPGRFSGRQFSNSRSEMNVSTLELGDSALYLCASSFGDTNNEQFFGPGTRLTVL.

The rearrangement uses TRBV5-8 and TRBJ2-2; 9 nucleotides align to TRBD2. This CDR3 comprises 17 residues. V shed 3 bases and J 4 bases; nucleotides not matched to a gene: 10. CDR1 SGHTS and CDR2 YDEGEE come from the germline V gene. CDR3 in DNA: TGTGCCAGCAGCTCAACGGTGCGCGGGGGGGGCACCGGGGAGCTGTTTTTT. This translates into CASSSTVRGGGTGELFF.

This clone has a single count. The CDR3 region has the DNA TGTGCCAGCAGGCGAGCGGGGGGGATCACAGATACGCAGTATTTT. Its translation is CASRRAGGITDTQYF. The chain couples TRBV4-2 to TRBJ2-3, with 10 bases aligning to TRBD2. Germline V lookup: CDR1 LGHNA, CDR2 YNFKEQ. The CDR3 loop spans 15 amino acids. With V trimmed by 6 bases and J by 2 bases, 5 bases remained unmatched.

V usage is TRBV6-5 and J usage is TRBJ2-7; weak D call: TRBD1 (5 bases). The CDR3 loop spans 13 amino acids. Per the germline V gene, CDR1 is MNHEY and CDR2 is SVGAGI. V lost 8 bases and J 5 bases, leaving 16 bases between the germline ends. The CDR3 region has the DNA TGTGCCAGCGGGGCCTTCTTAGCCCACGAGCAGTACTTC. Protein product: CASGAFLAHEQYF.

CDR3 region: CASSAWDRSNEKLFF. CDR3 coding DNA: TGTGCCAGCTCAGCCTGGGACAGATCTAATGAAAAACTGTTTTTT. The chain carries TRBV18 and TRBJ1-4, with 7 bases that match TRBD1. Germline-derived CDR1 and CDR2 are KGHSH and LQKENI. V was pared by 5 bases and J by 3 bases, with 6 bases of the junction left unmatched. The CDR3 extends over 15 amino acids.

The chain combines TRBV5-1 with TRBJ2-1; D is possibly TRBD2 (6 bases). The CDR3 length is 14 residues. V gave up 7 bases and J gave up 4 bases, with 15 bases separating them. Germline V gives CDR1 SGHRS, CDR2 YFSETQ. The CDR3 DNA follows: TGCGCCAGCCGCGGGGACGGGGCATACAATGAGCAGTTCTTC. This gives the protein CASRGDGAYNEQFF.

The chain couples TRBV2 to TRBJ1-6; tentatively, D is TRBD1 (6 bases). The CDR3 runs to 13 residues. V lost 6 bases and J lost 9, with 12 bases in between. Germline V gene sequence: CDR1 SNHLY, CDR2 FYNNEI. The DNA for the CDR3 is TGTGCCAGCAGCACAGGGTTAAGTTCACCCCTCCACTTT. Translated: CASSTGLSSPLHF.

The chain employs TRBV6-5 and TRBJ2-1; 10 bases align to TRBD2. Germline CDR1 and CDR2: MNHEY and SVGAGI. J lost 6 bases, V lost 7 bases, and 9 bases had no gene match. This CDR3 comprises 15 residues. CDR3 sequence (DNA): TGTGCCAGCACACCGGGACTAGCGATTTTCAATGAGCAGTTCTTC. It encodes CASTPGLAIFNEQFF.

The chain joins TRBV24-1 to TRBJ2-1; TRBD2 might be the D (6 bases). Germline assignment: CDR1 KGHDR and CDR2 SFDVKD. With 7 bases removed from V and 9 bases from J, the gap between germline ends came to 9 bases. The CDR3 length is 11 residues. The DNA of the CDR3 is TGTGCCACCAGCGGGGGAGTTGAGCAGTTCTTC. Encoded protein: CATSGGVEQFF.

This clone was counted a single time. The chain has TRBV28 and TRBJ2-2; D is perhaps TRBD2 (6 bases). The germline V gene has CDR1 MDHEN and CDR2 SYDVKM. This CDR3 comprises 14 residues. V was cut by 10 bases and J by 2 bases, with 14 bases left in between. The CDR3, as DNA: TGTGCCACCGCAGGTAGCGGAAACACCGGGGAGCTGTTTTTT. This codes for CATAGSGNTGELFF.

V usage is TRBV6-5 and J usage is TRBJ1-1; tentative D call: TRBD1 (6 bases). V lost 5 bases, J lost 1 base, and 11 bases lay in between. The CDR3 loop spans 14 amino acids. CDR1 and CDR2 (germline): MNHEY, SVGAGI. The CDR3 DNA reads TGTGCCAGCAGTCAGACAGGTCCGAACACTGAAGCTTTCTTT. Its protein is CASSQTGPNTEAFF.

The chain combines TRBV7-3 with TRBJ2-1; 9 bases map to TRBD2. Germline V gives CDR1 SGHTA, CDR2 FQGTGA. The CDR3 is 14 amino acids. The V segment lost 5 bases and the J segment 5 bases; nucleotides outside the gene matches: 4. This chain's CDR3 is CASSAAGGNNEQFF. The CDR3 DNA is TGTGCCAGCAGCGCAGCGGGGGGTAACAATGAGCAGTTCTTC.

The V and J genes are TRBV7-8 and TRBJ1-6, with 7 bases that match TRBD1. Germline V gene lookup returns CDR1 SGHVS and CDR2 FQNEAQ. J gave up 10 bases and V 0 bases, and 9 bases lay outside the gene matches. CDR3 length equals 16 residues. The CDR3 sequence: CASSLAQGDARSPLHF. The CDR3 bases are TGTGCCAGCAGCTTAGCGCAGGGGGATGCAAGGTCACCCCTCCACTTT.

The genes are TRBV6-2 or TRBV6-3 and TRBJ2-7, with TRBD1 matching 8 bases. J was trimmed by 3 bases and V by 4 bases; bases with no gene match: 14. The CDR3 loop spans 17 amino acids. Germline V gene sequence: CDR1 MNHEY, CDR2 SVGEGT. This CDR3 reads CASSFTPGGLDLYEQYF. The CDR3 DNA reads TGTGCCAGCAGTTTTACCCCAGGGGGCCTCGACCTCTACGAGCAGTACTTC.

The chain employs TRBV25-1 and TRBJ2-5; the match to TRBD1 covers 9 bases. Germline V gives CDR1 MGHDK, CDR2 SYGVNS. With V trimmed by 4 bases and J by 4 bases, 4 bases remained unmatched. The CDR3 consists of 14 residues. The CDR3 DNA sequence: TGTGCCAGCAGTGGGACAGGGGCTGGAGAGACCCAGTACTTC. The encoded protein is CASSGTGAGETQYF. The entire variable domain, with the rest obtained from reference TRBV25-1 and TRBJ2-5, is as follows: EADIYQTPRYLVIGTGKKITLECSQTMGHDKMYWYQQDPGMELHLIHYSYGVNSTEKGDLSSESTVSRIRTEHFPLTLESARPSHTSQYLCASSGTGAGETQYFGPGTRLLVL.

The V and J genes are TRBV15 and TRBJ1-2; TRBD1 agrees at 10 bases. The V and J ends lost 5 bases and 7 bases, in that order; junction bases with no gene match: 10. CDR1 is LNHNV and CDR2 is YYDKDF in the germline V gene (reference sequence). CDR3 length: 15 amino acids. The CDR3 DNA follows: TGTGCCACCAGCCCCCGACAGGGGGCTCCGGGTGGCTACACCTTC. Translation: CATSPRQGAPGGYTF.

The CDR3 spells CASSLGSEQFF. CDR3 DNA: TGTGCCAGCAGCTTAGGTAGTGAGCAGTTCTTC. This sequence joins TRBV7-2 and TRBJ2-1; D not resolved. The CDR3 is made up of 11 amino acids. Trimming cost V 1 base and J 9 bases, with 4 bases left between them. Germline loops: CDR1 SGHTA, CDR2 FQGNSA.